Listed below are T cell receptor beta chains from one sample, sequenced in a study of T-cell reconstitution after alpha-beta-depleted transplantation in children. MiXCR was run by TCRdb on the PCR reads, yielding one entry per CDR3 protein. The sample yields hundreds of thousands of distinct CDR3 sequences, 16% seen once. The sequencing here drew on PBMCs, mostly from graft donor cells, taken 360 days after TCRalphabeta/CD19-depleted stem cell transplant. Receptors were obtained from a male patient under 10 years old who had a stem cell transplant for acute lymphoblastic leukemia, so the T cells may come from the graft donor. Both conserved end residues are part of each CDR3. Fields, in order: D gene, V gene, clone size, J gene, CDR3 protein, CDR3 DNA. The D gene is left open where the match is weak. The size of a clone is reported for some rows only, either as once, few or many, or as a class for expanded clones.

D gene: NA
V gene: TRBV24-1
clone size: few
J gene: TRBJ2-5
CDR3 protein: CATSDLVQEETQYF
CDR3 DNA: TGTGCCACCAGTGATTTGGTGCAAGAAGAGACCCAGTACTTC

D gene: NA
V gene: TRBV28
clone size: NA
J gene: TRBJ2-1
CDR3 protein: CASRPSPAAEQFF
CDR3 DNA: TGTGCCAGCAGACCCAGCCCGGCGGCGGAGCAGTTCTTC

D gene: NA
V gene: TRBV10-3
clone size: NA
J gene: TRBJ1-3
CDR3 protein: CAISDWGAGNTIYF
CDR3 DNA: TGTGCCATCAGTGATTGGGGGGCCGGAAACACCATATATTTT

D gene: NA
V gene: TRBV20-1
clone size: NA
J gene: TRBJ1-4
CDR3 protein: CSASRLGRTEKLFF
CDR3 DNA: TGCAGTGCTAGCCGCTTGGGACGGACGGAAAAACTGTTTTTT

D gene: NA
V gene: TRBV29-1
clone size: many
J gene: TRBJ2-3
CDR3 protein: CSVKGGGGTQYF
CDR3 DNA: TGCAGCGTTAAGGGAGGAGGTGGTACGCAGTATTTT

D gene: NA
V gene: TRBV5-1
clone size: few
J gene: TRBJ2-2
CDR3 protein: CASSGLGNTGELFF
CDR3 DNA: TGCGCCAGCAGTGGCTTAGGTAACACCGGGGAGCTGTTTTTT

D gene: TRBD1
V gene: TRBV28
clone size: many
J gene: TRBJ2-7
CDR3 protein: CASSLRQGSSYEQYF
CDR3 DNA: TGTGCCAGCAGTTTAAGACAGGGAAGCTCCTACGAGCAGTACTTC

D gene: NA
V gene: TRBV12-3/TRBV12-4
clone size: many
J gene: TRBJ2-2
CDR3 protein: CASSLLRRNTGELFF
CDR3 DNA: TGTGCCAGCAGTTTATTGAGACGGAACACCGGGGAGCTGTTTTTT

D gene: NA
V gene: TRBV12-3/TRBV12-4
clone size: NA
J gene: TRBJ2-1
CDR3 protein: CASSLHAPGEQFF
CDR3 DNA: TGTGCCAGCAGTTTACACGCCCCCGGGGAGCAGTTCTTC

D gene: TRBD2
V gene: TRBV5-6
clone size: NA
J gene: TRBJ2-5
CDR3 protein: CASGSRLAAYQETQYF
CDR3 DNA: TGTGCCAGCGGCTCGAGACTAGCGGCGTACCAAGAGACCCAGTACTTC

D gene: NA
V gene: TRBV3-1
clone size: many
J gene: TRBJ2-3
CDR3 protein: CASSQGTTFDTQYF
CDR3 DNA: TGTGCCAGCAGCCAAGGAACTACATTCGATACGCAGTATTTT

D gene: TRBD1
V gene: TRBV19
clone size: few
J gene: TRBJ1-1
CDR3 protein: CASKRGRGLTEAFF
CDR3 DNA: TGTGCCAGTAAGCGCGGCAGGGGGCTCACTGAAGCTTTCTTT

D gene: NA
V gene: TRBV20-1
clone size: few
J gene: TRBJ2-7
CDR3 protein: CSARGPFGYEQYF
CDR3 DNA: TGCAGTGCTAGGGGACCCTTTGGGTACGAGCAGTACTTC

D gene: NA
V gene: TRBV30
clone size: NA
J gene: TRBJ2-1
CDR3 protein: CAWGFNEQFF
CDR3 DNA: TGTGCTTGGGGGTTCAATGAGCAGTTCTTC

D gene: TRBD2
V gene: TRBV4-2
clone size: NA
J gene: TRBJ2-7
CDR3 protein: CASSQNPPTSGSDEQYF
CDR3 DNA: TGTGCCAGCAGCCAAAACCCCCCGACTAGCGGGAGTGACGAGCAGTACTTC

D gene: TRBD2
V gene: TRBV5-1
clone size: few
J gene: TRBJ2-5
CDR3 protein: CASSLGVAGTETQYF
CDR3 DNA: TGCGCCAGCAGCTTGGGTGTAGCGGGAACAGAGACCCAGTACTTC

D gene: NA
V gene: TRBV6-1
clone size: NA
J gene: TRBJ2-6
CDR3 protein: CASRGPLSGANVLTF
CDR3 DNA: TGTGCCAGCCGGGGCCCCTTGTCTGGGGCCAACGTCCTGACTTTC

D gene: NA
V gene: TRBV4-2
clone size: few
J gene: TRBJ2-7
CDR3 protein: CASSPNLGYYEQYF
CDR3 DNA: TGTGCCAGCAGCCCTAACTTGGGGTACTACGAGCAGTACTTC

D gene: NA
V gene: TRBV12-3/TRBV12-4
clone size: few
J gene: TRBJ1-5
CDR3 protein: CASSFGPDRLNQPQHF
CDR3 DNA: TGTGCCAGCAGTTTCGGCCCCGACAGGCTCAATCAGCCCCAGCATTTT

D gene: NA
V gene: TRBV10-3
clone size: few
J gene: TRBJ1-1
CDR3 protein: CAISEESFGGTEAFF
CDR3 DNA: TGTGCCATCAGTGAGGAAAGCTTTGGGGGCACTGAAGCTTTCTTT

D gene: NA
V gene: TRBV12-3/TRBV12-4
clone size: few
J gene: TRBJ2-4
CDR3 protein: CASRNTGAKNIQYF
CDR3 DNA: TGTGCCAGCAGGAATACGGGGGCCAAAAACATTCAGTACTTC

D gene: NA
V gene: TRBV15
clone size: few
J gene: TRBJ2-5
CDR3 protein: CATSPQGGLETQYF
CDR3 DNA: TGTGCCACCAGCCCCCAAGGAGGCCTGGAGACCCAGTACTTC

D gene: NA
V gene: TRBV5-1
clone size: few
J gene: TRBJ2-7
CDR3 protein: CASSFWRGGNSYEQYF
CDR3 DNA: NA

D gene: TRBD1
V gene: TRBV7-8
clone size: few
J gene: TRBJ1-1
CDR3 protein: CASSLTGQVSTAFF
CDR3 DNA: TGTGCCAGCAGCTTAACGGGACAGGTCTCGACGGCTTTCTTT

D gene: NA
V gene: TRBV6-1
clone size: NA
J gene: TRBJ1-5
CDR3 protein: CASSTTPSSRPYNQPQHF
CDR3 DNA: TGTGCCAGCAGTACGACACCTAGTTCCCGGCCGTACAATCAGCCCCAGCATTTT

D gene: NA
V gene: TRBV12-3/TRBV12-4
clone size: few
J gene: TRBJ1-4
CDR3 protein: CASRYRDRNEKLFF
CDR3 DNA: TGTGCCAGCAGGTATCGGGACCGTAATGAAAAACTGTTTTTT

D gene: TRBD1
V gene: TRBV27
clone size: NA
J gene: TRBJ2-5
CDR3 protein: CASSLGQGEETRYF
CDR3 DNA: TGTGCCAGCAGTTTAGGACAGGGGGAAGAGACCCGGTACTTC

D gene: NA
V gene: TRBV5-8
clone size: NA
J gene: TRBJ1-5
CDR3 protein: CASSFRHRESNQPQHF
CDR3 DNA: TGTGCCAGCAGCTTCAGGCACAGGGAGAGCAATCAGCCCCAGCATTTT

D gene: NA
V gene: TRBV5-1
clone size: many
J gene: TRBJ2-7
CDR3 protein: CASSMTGASYEQYF
CDR3 DNA: TGCGCCAGCAGCATGACAGGCGCATCCTACGAGCAGTACTTC

D gene: NA
V gene: TRBV11-3
clone size: NA
J gene: TRBJ2-3
CDR3 protein: CASSPNPKDTQYF
CDR3 DNA: TGTGCCAGCAGCCCGAATCCGAAAGATACGCAGTATTTT

D gene: TRBD1
V gene: TRBV5-1
clone size: NA
J gene: TRBJ2-1
CDR3 protein: CASSPGTGYNEQFF
CDR3 DNA: TGCGCCAGCAGCCCTGGGACAGGGTACAATGAGCAGTTCTTC

D gene: TRBD1
V gene: TRBV2
clone size: few
J gene: TRBJ2-1
CDR3 protein: CASRDRVHNEQFF
CDR3 DNA: TGTGCCAGCAGGGACAGGGTCCACAATGAGCAGTTCTTC

D gene: NA
V gene: TRBV20-1
clone size: few
J gene: TRBJ2-4
CDR3 protein: CSDLNLPAKNIQYF
CDR3 DNA: TGCAGTGACCTTAACCTCCCGGCCAAAAACATTCAGTACTTC

D gene: TRBD2
V gene: TRBV12-3/TRBV12-4
clone size: few
J gene: TRBJ2-5
CDR3 protein: CASSPKLMAGVETQYF
CDR3 DNA: TGTGCCAGCAGCCCTAAGCTGATGGCGGGAGTCGAGACCCAGTACTTC

D gene: NA
V gene: TRBV14
clone size: NA
J gene: TRBJ1-2
CDR3 protein: CASSQNEVFYGYTF
CDR3 DNA: TGTGCCAGCAGCCAAAATGAGGTTTTCTATGGCTACACCTTC

D gene: NA
V gene: TRBV29-1
clone size: few
J gene: TRBJ2-5
CDR3 protein: CSVEGPLGEETQYF
CDR3 DNA: TGCAGCGTTGAAGGACCCCTCGGGGAAGAGACCCAGTACTTC

D gene: NA
V gene: TRBV7-2
clone size: NA
J gene: TRBJ2-3
CDR3 protein: CASSFDGYTDTQYF
CDR3 DNA: TGTGCCAGCAGTTTCGACGGTTACACAGATACGCAGTATTTT

D gene: NA
V gene: TRBV12-3/TRBV12-4
clone size: NA
J gene: TRBJ2-2
CDR3 protein: CASSSGGDGELFF
CDR3 DNA: TGTGCCAGCAGTTCAGGGGGGGACGGGGAGCTGTTTTTT

D gene: NA
V gene: TRBV2
clone size: NA
J gene: TRBJ1-5
CDR3 protein: CASSVGTSNQPQHF
CDR3 DNA: TGTGCCAGCAGTGTCGGGACAAGCAATCAGCCCCAGCATTTT

D gene: NA
V gene: TRBV9
clone size: few
J gene: TRBJ1-5
CDR3 protein: CASSRGGDNQPQHF
CDR3 DNA: TGTGCCAGCAGCCGGGGGGGGGACAATCAGCCCCAGCATTTT

D gene: NA
V gene: TRBV15
clone size: many
J gene: TRBJ2-5
CDR3 protein: CATSRDQGYQETQYF
CDR3 DNA: TGTGCCACCAGCAGAGATCAAGGCTACCAAGAGACCCAGTACTTC

D gene: TRBD2
V gene: TRBV20-1
clone size: NA
J gene: TRBJ2-7
CDR3 protein: CSASSSGTSGSSYEQYF
CDR3 DNA: TGCAGTGCTAGCAGTTCCGGGACTAGCGGGAGCTCCTACGAGCAGTACTTC

D gene: TRBD2
V gene: TRBV6-5
clone size: NA
J gene: TRBJ2-7
CDR3 protein: CASSYPIRDYTYEQYF
CDR3 DNA: TGTGCCAGCAGTTATCCCATCCGGGACTATACCTACGAGCAGTACTTC

D gene: NA
V gene: TRBV6-1
clone size: few
J gene: TRBJ2-1
CDR3 protein: CASTHTVGWSPNEQFF
CDR3 DNA: TGTGCCAGCACCCACACAGTAGGATGGAGTCCCAATGAGCAGTTCTTC

D gene: NA
V gene: TRBV4-3
clone size: NA
J gene: TRBJ2-5
CDR3 protein: CASSQERGEQRGSTQYF
CDR3 DNA: TGCGCCAGCAGCCAAGAGAGGGGGGAGCAGCGGGGATCGACCCAGTACTTC

D gene: NA
V gene: TRBV19
clone size: NA
J gene: TRBJ2-1
CDR3 protein: CASSWVRQDNEQFF
CDR3 DNA: TGTGCCAGTAGTTGGGTCAGGCAGGACAATGAGCAGTTCTTC

D gene: NA
V gene: TRBV20-1
clone size: NA
J gene: TRBJ2-7
CDR3 protein: CSARAAPFGIQPPYEQYF
CDR3 DNA: TGCAGTGCTAGAGCTGCCCCCTTCGGGATCCAACCGCCCTACGAGCAGTACTTC